Listed here are 31 T cell receptor beta chains from one sample, sequenced in a study of beta chain features in type 1 diabetes. All of the isolated RNA was reverse transcribed, so expressed TCRB transcripts were sequenced. Some clones are missing from TCRdb's copy, which holds only in-frame ones; the method was immunoSEQ multiplex PCR. The table includes some 150,000 clones, more than 9.5% detected once. What was sequenced was central memory CD4+ T cells from blood. The receptors derive from a man between 18 and 29 years old in good health.

The V and J genes are TRBV29-1 and TRBJ2-2, with TRBD2 identical over 9 bases. V was pared by 5 bases and J by 4 bases, with 8 bases of the junction left unmatched. Germline V CDR1 and CDR2: SQVTM, ANQGSEA. CDR3 length: 15 residues. The CDR3: CSVYSGSFSTGELFF. The DNA for the CDR3 is TGCAGCGTTTATAGCGGGAGTTTTAGCACCGGGGAGCTGTTTTTT.

The sample holds a few counts of this clone. The identical CDR3 is also encoded by other nucleotide sequences in the sample. V is TRBV9 and J is TRBJ2-3; D uncertain. The CDR3 loop spans 12 amino acids. Trimming took 1 base from V and 4 from J, leaving 4 bases between them. Germline V CDR1 and CDR2: SGDLS, YYNGEE. CDR3 protein: CASSVYADTQYF. CDR3 bases: TGTGCCAGCAGCGTATATGCAGATACGCAGTATTTT.

For the CDR3, the DNA is TGTGCCAGCTCACACTCAGCAGGGGATGGCTACACCTTC. Its protein is CASSHSAGDGYTF. The chain recombines TRBV18 with TRBJ1-2; tentatively, D is TRBD1 (6 bases). This CDR3 is built from 13 residues. V lost 4 bases to trimming and J lost 6 bases, with 12 bases between them. The V gene's germline CDR1 is KGHSH and CDR2 LQKENI.

The rearrangement links TRBV27 to TRBJ2-1, with a possible D match to TRBD2 (6 bases). This CDR3 has 16 residues. V was shortened by 6 bases and J by 8 bases, with 23 bases between the two germline ends. The germline V gene has CDR1 MNHEY and CDR2 SMNVEV (reference sequence). The CDR3 bases are TGTGCCAGCAGCCTAAGGGGACTCCAACGTCTGGATGAGCAGTTCTTC. This gives the protein CASSLRGLQRLDEQFF.

This chain connects TRBV6-1 to TRBJ2-1; possibly TRBD1 or TRBD2 for D (7 bases each). This CDR3 is built from 14 residues. Germline CDR1 reads MNHNS; CDR2 reads SASEGT. V dropped 8 bases and J dropped 6 bases, with 17 bases sitting between them. CDR3 protein: CASVRGDYPNEQFF. CDR3 coding DNA: TGTGCCAGCGTCAGGGGGGACTATCCCAATGAGCAGTTCTTC.

This clone appeared many times. The V gene is TRBV6-5, the J gene TRBJ2-1, with no clear D. Between the trimmed V and J ends, which lost 5 bases and 8 bases, there was a span of 7 bases. The CDR3 runs 11 residues. CDR1 is MNHEY and CDR2 is SVGAGI in the germline V gene. The CDR3 DNA sequence: TGTGCCAGCAGTGCCGGTGATGAGCAGTTCTTC. As protein: CASSAGDEQFF.

A few counts support this clone. The rearrangement links TRBV28 to TRBJ2-5; 12 bases agree with TRBD2. With 8 bases clipped from V and 4 bases from J, the junction kept 5 bases outside the gene matches. CDR3 length: 14 residues. Germline values: CDR1 MDHEN, CDR2 SYDVKM. CDR3 protein: CASGLAGGPETQYF. In nucleotides, the CDR3 is TGTGCCAGCGGTCTAGCGGGAGGGCCAGAGACCCAGTACTTC.

In its sample, this clone was seen a few times. J is TRBJ2-1 and V is TRBV4-2; TRBD2 matches at 7 bases. The trim removed 3 bases at V and 5 bases at J, leaving 4 bases unmatched. In germline, CDR1 is LGHNA, CDR2 YNFKEQ. This CDR3 region has 14 residues. The CDR3: CASSQSLADNEQFF. CDR3 bases: TGTGCCAGCAGCCAGAGCCTAGCGGACAATGAGCAGTTCTTC.

There are a few counts of this clone. This sequence joins TRBV7-9 and TRBJ1-2; TRBD1 matches at 10 bases. Germline trimming cut 1 base from V and 6 bases from J; bases unmatched to any gene: 11. The CDR3 runs to 17 residues. Germline CDR1 SEHNR, CDR2 FQNEAQ (reference sequence). The CDR3 loop is CASSLGLTDRGKHGYTF. For the CDR3, the DNA is TGTGCCAGCAGCTTAGGCCTAACGGACAGGGGGAAACATGGCTACACCTTC.

This clone turned up a few times. The V call is TRBV7-9, the J call TRBJ1-2; TRBD1 aligns across 7 bases. The length of the CDR3 is 14 residues. Per germline, CDR1 SEHNR and CDR2 FQNEAQ (reference sequence). J was trimmed by 2 bases and V by 2 bases; bases with no gene match: 2. CDR3 sequence reads: CASSLRQGNYGYTF. CDR3 bases: TGTGCCAGCAGCTTAAGACAGGGAAACTATGGCTACACCTTC. Using reference TRBV7-9 and TRBJ1-2 for the parts outside the CDR3, the full variable domain is DTGVSQNPRHKITKRGQNVTFRCDPISEHNRLYWYRQTLGQGPEFLTYFQNEAQLEKSRLLSDRFSAERPKGSFSTLEIQRTEQGDSAMYLCASSLRQGNYGYTFGSGTRLTVV.

This clone appeared a few times. The CDR3 is CASSFGAQETQYF. DNA of the CDR3: TGTGCCAGCAGTTTTGGGGCCCAAGAGACCCAGTACTTC. V and J are TRBV6-5 and TRBJ2-5, with D possibly being TRBD1 (5 bases). The germline V gene has CDR1 MNHEY and CDR2 SVGAGI. With 4 bases removed from V and 1 base from J, the gap between germline ends came to 7 bases. The length of the CDR3 is 13 residues.

This clone came up a few times. J is TRBJ2-5 and V is TRBV5-4; TRBD1 aligns across 9 bases. The V gene end was trimmed by 4 bases and the J gene end by 6 bases; junction bases not matched to a gene: 10. CDR3 size: 15 residues. CDR1 and CDR2 (germline): SGHNT, YYREEE (reference sequence). CDR3 amino acids: CASSLTGQGWQTQYF. Here the CDR3 DNA reads TGTGCCAGCAGCCTCACAGGACAGGGGTGGCAGACCCAGTACTTC.

V and J are TRBV7-2 and TRBJ2-1; D might be TRBD2 (6 bases). Germline lookup yields CDR1 SGHTA and CDR2 FQGNSA. V was pared by 1 base and J by 6 bases, with 16 bases between. CDR3 length: 16 residues. CDR3 sequence reads: CASSLVMGGNGNEQFF. CDR3 coding DNA: TGTGCCAGCAGCTTAGTGATGGGGGGTAATGGCAATGAGCAGTTCTTC.

The chain combines TRBV11-2 with TRBJ2-7, with 11 bases matching TRBD2. Germline CDR1 reads SGHAT; CDR2 reads FQNNGV. CDR3 length: 16 residues. Germline trimming cut 1 base from V and 3 bases from J; bases unmatched to any gene: 5. CDR3 loop: CASSLGRLAGGYEQYF. CDR3 nucleotides: TGTGCCAGCAGCTTAGGTCGCCTAGCGGGAGGCTACGAGCAGTACTTC.

The chain has TRBV18 and TRBJ2-1; D is undetermined. The V gene's germline CDR1 is KGHSH and CDR2 LQKENI. V was clipped by 3 bases and J by 4 bases, with 4 bases between them. This CDR3 spans 12 amino acids. The CDR3 nucleotides are TGTGCCAGCTCACCCCCGTACAATGAGCAGTTCTTC. Translating it yields CASSPPYNEQFF.

This clone has just a few counts. The gene calls are TRBV7-8 and TRBJ1-5, with a weak D call TRBD1 (5 bases). Germline-derived CDR1 and CDR2 are SGHVS and FQNEAQ. V dropped 1 base and J dropped 7 bases, with 8 bases sitting between them. The CDR3 loop spans 13 amino acids. CDR3: CASSLEGWQPQHF. The CDR3 DNA sequence: TGTGCCAGCAGCTTAGAGGGGTGGCAGCCCCAGCATTTT.

The chain is built from TRBV7-9 and TRBJ2-1; 10 nucleotides match TRBD1. Germline trimming cut 5 bases from V and 3 bases from J; bases unmatched to any gene: 4. The CDR3 extends over 15 amino acids. CDR1 is SEHNR and CDR2 is FQNEAQ in the germline V gene (reference sequence). For the CDR3, the DNA is TGTGCCAGCAGCCCGGGACAGGGGCTCTACAATGAGCAGTTCTTC. It is translated as CASSPGQGLYNEQFF. Complete variable domain (other parts from reference TRBV7-9 and TRBJ2-1): DTGVSQNPRHKITKRGQNVTFRCDPISEHNRLYWYRQTLGQGPEFLTYFQNEAQLEKSRLLSDRFSAERPKGSFSTLEIQRTEQGDSAMYLCASSPGQGLYNEQFFGPGTRLTVL.

This clone has more than one count but fewer than ten. The gene calls are TRBV28 and TRBJ2-3; the match to TRBD2 covers 11 bases. From germline, CDR1 is MDHEN and CDR2 SYDVKM. V was clipped by 3 bases and J by 2 bases; unmatched bases: 4. The CDR3 covers 16 residues. This CDR3 reads CASSLPGLAVTDTQYF. The CDR3 DNA sequence: TGTGCCAGCAGTTTGCCGGGACTAGCGGTCACAGATACGCAGTATTTT.

A few counts support this clone. This chain joins TRBV5-1 and TRBJ2-7, with TRBD2 matching over 12 bases. In germline, CDR1 is SGHRS, CDR2 YFSETQ. J gave up 0 bases and V 0 bases, and 4 bases lay outside the gene matches. The CDR3 has 17 residues. The CDR3 spells CASSLVASGRASYEQYF. CDR3 coding DNA: TGCGCCAGCAGCTTGGTGGCTAGCGGGAGGGCCTCCTACGAGCAGTACTTC.

V and J are TRBV27 and TRBJ1-1, with TRBD1 matching over 11 bases. Looked up from germline, CDR1 is MNHEY and CDR2 is SMNVEV (reference sequence). V trimming: 6 bases; J trimming: 1 base; junction bases outside the gene matches: 7. The length of the CDR3 is 16 residues. The CDR3 bases are TGTGCCAGCAGCTGGGGACAGGGGGGATCGAACACTGAAGCTTTCTTT. Protein product: CASSWGQGGSNTEAFF.

This clone appeared a few times. The V call is TRBV14, the J call TRBJ1-4; D is unclear. V was trimmed by 4 bases and J by 8 bases, leaving 14 bases between them. The CDR3 loop spans 14 amino acids. The germline V gene has CDR1 SGHDN and CDR2 FVKESK. CDR3 DNA: TGTGCCAGCAGCCCATCTCGGGCCCCAGAAAAACTGTTTTTT. Translation gives CASSPSRAPEKLFF. The complete variable domain, with remaining parts taken from reference TRBV14 and TRBJ1-4, reads EAGVTQFPSHSVIEKGQTVTLRCDPISGHDNLYWYRRVMGKEIKFLLHFVKESKQDESGMPNNRFLAERTGGTYSTLKVQPAELEDSGVYFCASSPSRAPEKLFFGSGTQLSVL.

This clone came up a few times. The V gene is TRBV7-2, the J gene TRBJ2-2, with D possibly matching TRBD1 (5 bases). CDR1 SGHTA and CDR2 FQGNSA come from the germline V gene. The CDR3 has 15 amino acids. The ends were cut back, 0 bases at V and 4 bases at J, with 9 bases in the middle. The CDR3 here is CASSLATQGTGELFF. The DNA for the CDR3 is TGTGCCAGCAGCTTAGCTACGCAGGGCACCGGGGAGCTGTTTTTT.

The V call is TRBV7-8, the J call TRBJ2-1; tentatively, D is TRBD2 (5 bases). In germline, CDR1 is SGHVS, CDR2 FQNEAQ. Trimming removed 6 bases from V and 6 bases from J, with 15 bases in between. This CDR3 comprises 14 residues. CDR3 nucleotides: TGTGCCAGCAGTCGCCGAGGGCAGGCCAATGAGCAGTTCTTC. Its protein is CASSRRGQANEQFF.

This clone was counted between two and nine times. The chain uses TRBV4-3 and TRBJ1-6; no clear D. The CDR3 sequence is 17 residues long. CDR1 LGHNA and CDR2 YSLEER come from the germline V gene. Trimming cost V 0 bases and J 0 bases, with 9 bases left between them. This CDR3 is CASSQEPPSSYNSPLHF. CDR3 DNA: TGCGCCAGCAGCCAAGAACCACCGAGCTCCTATAATTCACCCCTCCACTTT.

This clone was counted only a few times. This chain uses TRBV28 with TRBJ2-3; 11 bases align to TRBD1. This CDR3 has 16 amino acids. CDR1 is MDHEN, CDR2 SYDVKM, per germline. V lost 4 bases, J lost 4 bases, and 7 bases stayed unmatched. The CDR3 DNA is TGTGCCAGCAGTTCCAGGACAGGGGGCTATTCAGATACGCAGTATTTT. This gives the protein CASSSRTGGYSDTQYF.

V and J are TRBV29-1 and TRBJ2-7; 14 bases align to TRBD2. V lost 3 bases and J lost 3; bases outside the gene matches: 7. Germline V gives CDR1 SQVTM, CDR2 ANQGSEA. CDR3 length: 16 residues. The CDR3 spells CSVDGTSGRRSYEQYF. CDR3 coding DNA: TGCAGCGTTGACGGGACTAGCGGGAGAAGGAGCTACGAGCAGTACTTC.

This clone has just a few counts. V is TRBV6-5 and J is TRBJ1-3; tentatively, D is TRBD1 (6 bases). Trimming took 4 bases from V and 4 from J, leaving 17 bases between them. This CDR3 is 16 amino acids long. Per the germline V gene, CDR1 is MNHEY and CDR2 is SVGAGI. CDR3 protein: CASSWGTPSIGNTIYF. CDR3 in DNA: TGTGCCAGCAGTTGGGGGACACCATCGATCGGAAACACCATATATTTT.

V usage is TRBV10-3 and J usage is TRBJ1-3; 7 nucleotides agree with TRBD1. This CDR3 contains 16 residues. After removal of 4 bases from V and 0 bases from J, the junction contained 6 bases not matched to a gene. Looked up from germline, CDR1 is ENHRY and CDR2 is SYGVKD. CDR3: CAISGQGPASGNTIYF. CDR3 DNA: TGTGCCATCAGTGGACAGGGCCCTGCCTCTGGAAACACCATATATTTT.

This chain joins TRBV10-3 and TRBJ1-1; tentatively, D is TRBD1 (6 bases). Per the germline V gene, CDR1 is ENHRY and CDR2 is SYGVKD. Deletions cut 6 bases from V and 5 bases from J, with 13 bases between. CDR3 length: 13 amino acids. CDR3 loop: CAIRDSSGTEAFF. The CDR3 region has the DNA TGTGCCATCAGGGACAGTTCAGGGACTGAAGCTTTCTTT.

This clone was seen more than once but under ten times. The chain couples TRBV6-1 to TRBJ1-5, with TRBD1 matching 9 bases. V dropped 7 bases and J dropped 4; count of bases not matched to a gene: 8. The CDR3 is made up of 15 amino acids. Germline V gene sequence: CDR1 MNHNS, CDR2 SASEGT. The CDR3 loop is CASIQDRGGNQPQHF. In DNA, the CDR3 is TGTGCCAGCATCCAGGACAGGGGAGGGAATCAGCCCCAGCATTTT.

The chain combines TRBV9 with TRBJ2-1; 10 positions agree with TRBD2. V gave up 0 bases and J gave up 10 bases; unmatched junction bases: 10. This CDR3 spans 16 amino acids. The V gene's germline CDR1 is SGDLS and CDR2 YYNGEE. CDR3 sequence: CASSVGRSGRLDEQFF. DNA for the CDR3: TGTGCCAGCAGCGTAGGGCGTAGCGGGAGGTTGGACGAGCAGTTCTTC.